A single sample is the source of the 26 T cell receptor beta chains below, sequenced in a study of patients and donors after allogeneic stem cell transplantation. TCRdb re-called the RT-PCR reads through MiXCR, storing one row per CDR3 protein. The sample includes hundreds of thousands of distinct CDR3 sequences, 16% seen only once; the top ten take just over 7%. Sequencing used blood, either unsorted or a sorted T cell fraction (not recorded which). The receptors were sampled from a human donor who was either an allogeneic HSCT recipient or a stem cell or donor lymphocyte infusion donor (not recorded which). It is not recorded whose cells these are; they may come from a transplant donor.

This clonotype was detected a few times. This chain connects TRBV5-1 to TRBJ1-2, with D unclear. V was clipped by 4 bases and J by 6 bases, with 13 bases between them. Germline CDR1 and CDR2: SGHRS and YFSETQ. There are 13 residues in the CDR3. The CDR3 sequence is CASSPGLWDGYTF. In DNA, the CDR3 is TGCGCCAGCAGCCCCGGACTCTGGGATGGCTACACCTTC.

This clonotype was observed a few times. The chain recombines TRBV5-1 with TRBJ2-3; D is undetermined. The CDR3 has 15 amino acids. Deletions cut 0 bases from V and 1 base from J, with 9 bases between. The germline V gene encodes CDR1 SGHRS and CDR2 YFSETQ. The CDR3: CASSLEIAGTDTQYF. The CDR3 nucleotides are TGCGCCAGCAGCTTGGAGATCGCCGGCACAGATACGCAGTATTTT. Drawing the rest from reference TRBV5-1 and TRBJ2-3, the complete variable domain is KAGVTQTPRYLIKTRGQQVTLSCSPISGHRSVSWYQQTPGQGLQFLFEYFSETQRNKGNFPGRFSGRQFSNSRSEMNVSTLELGDSALYLCASSLEIAGTDTQYFGPGTRLTVL.

The CDR3 region has the DNA TGTGCCTGGAGAGCTCCGCGGGACAGGGGGCGAAACATTCAGTACTTC. Translation gives CAWRAPRDRGRNIQYF. The rearrangement joins TRBV30 to TRBJ2-4; TRBD1 aligns across 12 bases. The V gene's germline CDR1 is GTSNPN and CDR2 SVGIG (reference sequence). Trimming cost V 3 bases and J 6 bases; bases outside gene matches: 9. The CDR3 is 16 amino acids.

This chain uses TRBV11-2 with TRBJ2-7; weak D call: TRBD1 (6 bases). CDR1 is SGHAT, CDR2 FQNNGV, per germline. The CDR3 length is 13 residues. Trimming removed 4 bases at V and 2 bases at J, with 9 bases between. CDR3 coding DNA: TGTGCCAGCAGCTCCAGGACAGCCTACGAGCAGTACTTC. As protein: CASSSRTAYEQYF.

The rearrangement links TRBV2 to TRBJ2-5, with D uncertain. CDR3 size: 14 residues. Germline-derived CDR1 and CDR2 are SNHLY and FYNNEI. With 0 bases removed from V and 4 bases from J, the gap between germline ends came to 9 bases. The CDR3 nucleotides are TGTGCCAGCAGTGAAGCGCTTCTGGGAGAGACCCAGTACTTC. Amino acids: CASSEALLGETQYF.

In its sample, this clonotype was seen many times. The rearrangement links TRBV5-1 to TRBJ2-1; the match to TRBD2 covers 11 bases. Germline V gene lookup returns CDR1 SGHRS and CDR2 YFSETQ. The CDR3 has 16 residues. Germline trimming cut 7 bases from V and 8 bases from J; bases unmatched to any gene: 14. The CDR3 nucleotides are TGCGCCAGCCGGATACTAGCGGGAGACGGGCGCGATGAGCAGTTCTTC. Its protein product is CASRILAGDGRDEQFF. The variable domain in full, with the rest retrieved from reference TRBV5-1 and TRBJ2-1, is KAGVTQTPRYLIKTRGQQVTLSCSPISGHRSVSWYQQTPGQGLQFLFEYFSETQRNKGNFPGRFSGRQFSNSRSEMNVSTLELGDSALYLCASRILAGDGRDEQFFGPGTRLTVL.

CDR3 protein: CAWRHWYNEQFF. The CDR3 nucleotides read TGTGCCTGGCGCCACTGGTACAATGAGCAGTTCTTC. V is TRBV30 and J is TRBJ2-1; no reliable D call. V was clipped by 5 bases and J by 4 bases, with 9 bases between them. Germline V CDR1 and CDR2: GTSNPN, SVGIG (reference sequence). There are 12 residues in the CDR3.

This clonotype showed up just a few times. The chain is built from TRBV24-1 and TRBJ2-7; perhaps TRBD1 as D (6 bases). Trimming removed 5 bases at V and 1 base at J, with 11 bases between. There are 14 residues in the CDR3. CDR1 and CDR2 (germline): KGHDR, SFDVKD. CDR3 amino acids: CATSVGTPSYEQYF. CDR3 sequence (DNA): TGTGCCACCAGTGTCGGGACACCTTCCTACGAGCAGTACTTC.

This clonotype turned up a few times. This chain joins TRBV13 and TRBJ2-7; unclear D gene. The V and J ends lost 1 base and 0 bases respectively, with 7 bases between them. The CDR3 is 14 amino acids. Per the germline V gene, CDR1 is PRHDT and CDR2 is FYEKMQ (reference sequence). The CDR3 is CASSLVDFSYEQYF. For the CDR3, the DNA is TGTGCCAGCAGCTTAGTAGACTTCTCCTACGAGCAGTACTTC. Filled out from reference TRBV13 and TRBJ2-7, the complete variable domain reads AAGVIQSPRHLIKEKRETATLKCYPIPRHDTVYWYQQGPGQDPQFLISFYEKMQSDKGSIPDRFSAQQFSDYHSELNMSSLELGDSALYFCASSLVDFSYEQYFGPGTRLTVT.

This clonotype was counted a few times. J is TRBJ2-7 and V is TRBV6-5; D tentatively fits TRBD1 or TRBD2 (5 bases each). The length of the CDR3 is 14 residues. In germline, CDR1 is MNHEY, CDR2 SVGAGI. Trimming took 3 bases from V and 2 from J, leaving 11 bases between them. This CDR3 is CASSYGRGAYEQYF. CDR3 coding DNA: TGTGCCAGCAGTTATGGGCGAGGGGCCTACGAGCAGTACTTC.

This clonotype was seen a few times. The J gene is TRBJ2-5, the V gene TRBV6-2 or TRBV6-3; D unclear. Germline-derived CDR1 and CDR2 are MNHEY and SVGEGT. The V gene lost 0 bases and the J gene lost 9 bases, with 11 bases spanning the gap. The CDR3 has 13 amino acids. The CDR3 loop is CASSYSRILSQYF. The CDR3 DNA sequence: TGTGCCAGCAGTTACTCCCGCATTCTGTCCCAGTACTTC.

V gene TRBV20-1 combines with J gene TRBJ2-1, with 10 bases identical to TRBD2. Germline V gene lookup returns CDR1 DFQATT and CDR2 SNEGSKA (reference sequence). V dropped 6 bases and J dropped 4; count of bases not matched to a gene: 6. The CDR3 is 14 residues long. The CDR3 loop reads CSAATSGHYNEQFF. CDR3 nucleotide sequence: TGCAGTGCCGCGACTAGCGGGCATTACAATGAGCAGTTCTTC.

The genes are TRBV12-3 or TRBV12-4 and TRBJ1-3; no firm D call. This CDR3 contains 14 residues. The V end was cut by 6 bases, the J end by 1 base, with 10 bases between. The CDR3 DNA follows: TGTGCCAGCAGCTTCAGTGAATCTGGAAACACCATATATTTT. This codes for CASSFSESGNTIYF.

This clonotype occurred a few times. V is TRBV20-1 and J is TRBJ2-5; 9 bases map to TRBD2. Per the germline V gene, CDR1 is DFQATT and CDR2 is SNEGSKA (reference sequence). The ends lost 4 bases at V and 5 bases at J; junction bases unmatched: 5. This CDR3 has 13 amino acids. The CDR3 DNA reads TGCAGTGCTATAGCGGGGGTAGAGGAGACCCAGTACTTC. It is translated as CSAIAGVEETQYF.

The V and J genes are TRBV19 and TRBJ2-3; D is undetermined. The V gene's germline CDR1 is LNHDA and CDR2 SQIVND (reference sequence). The V gene lost 11 bases and the J gene lost 4 bases, with 19 bases spanning the gap. The CDR3 consists of 14 residues. The CDR3 sequence is CALPGPIGPDTQYF. Here the CDR3 DNA reads TGTGCCCTCCCAGGCCCTATTGGCCCAGATACGCAGTATTTT.

V is TRBV11-3 and J is TRBJ2-7; either TRBD1 or TRBD2 may fit D (5 bases each). CDR3 size: 14 residues. In germline, CDR1 is SGHNT, CDR2 YENEEA. V was clipped by 4 bases and J by 3 bases, with 13 bases between them. CDR3 coding DNA: TGTGCCAGCAGCTCCCGGGACGGTAACTACGAGCAGTACTTC. Amino acids: CASSSRDGNYEQYF.

The chain employs TRBV7-2 and TRBJ2-3; TRBD2 matches 8 bases. Germline V lookup: CDR1 SGHTA, CDR2 FQGNSA. After removal of 1 base from V and 6 bases from J, the junction contained 3 bases not matched to a gene. The length of the CDR3 is 14 residues. The CDR3 reads CASSLGTSSDTQYF. The CDR3 nucleotides are TGTGCCAGCAGCTTAGGGACTAGCAGCGATACGCAGTATTTT.

In its sample, this clonotype was seen many times. J is TRBJ1-1 and V is TRBV7-2; tentatively, D is TRBD1 (6 bases). The germline V gene encodes CDR1 SGHTA and CDR2 FQGNSA. The CDR3 length is 14 residues. V was shortened by 3 bases and J by 4 bases, with 12 bases between the two germline ends. The CDR3 DNA is TGTGCCAGCAGCTTTAAACAGGGCTCCACTGAAGCTTTCTTT. It is translated as CASSFKQGSTEAFF.

The chain recombines TRBV24-1 with TRBJ2-5; D may match TRBD1 or TRBD2 (5 bases each). CDR1 KGHDR and CDR2 SFDVKD come from the germline V gene. V lost 2 bases, J lost 1 base, and 13 bases lay in between. The CDR3 is 16 residues long. This CDR3 is CATSDSWGRSQETQYF. The CDR3 region has the DNA TGTGCCACCAGTGATTCTTGGGGACGCTCCCAAGAGACCCAGTACTTC.

This clonotype was seen repeatedly, ten times or more. The chain is built from TRBV27 and TRBJ1-2; unclear D gene. V was pared by 6 bases and J by 4 bases, with 9 bases between. This CDR3 is built from 12 residues. Germline CDR1 and CDR2: MNHEY and SMNVEV (reference sequence). The CDR3 sequence: CASRAFFYGYTF. The CDR3 nucleotides are TGTGCCAGCAGGGCCTTCTTCTATGGCTACACCTTC.

Worth noting for this clonotype: Here the CDR3 omits its conserved ending phenylalanine or tryptophan, so a read error is the likely source. No DNA is shown, since the ends of the CDR3 on it are uncertain; the CDR3 is the one TCRdb lists. The chain links TRBV2 to TRBJ2-5; the D call of TRBD1 is as the table states it, not checked on the DNA. The CDR3 region is 12 residues in length, termini included. Germline CDR1 reads SNHLY; CDR2 reads FYNNEI. The CDR3 sequence is CASSEDAGQVTL.

This chain uses TRBV9 with TRBJ2-7, with D perhaps being TRBD1 or TRBD2 (5 bases each). Germline assignment: CDR1 SGDLS and CDR2 YYNGEE. This CDR3 has 14 residues. V lost 2 bases and J 2 bases, leaving 11 bases between the germline ends. CDR3 nucleotides: TGTGCCAGCAGCGTCGGGACGGCCACCTACGAGCAGTACTTC. Translating gives CASSVGTATYEQYF.

At least ten counts were recorded for this clonotype. The J gene is TRBJ2-1, the V gene TRBV5-1; the D gene is possibly TRBD2 (5 bases). The CDR3 runs 15 residues. CDR1 and CDR2 (germline): SGHRS, YFSETQ. Trimming left V 3 bases short and J 7 bases short, with 17 bases between. This CDR3 reads CASSSSERVGNEQFF. The CDR3, as DNA: TGCGCCAGCAGCTCTTCGGAGAGGGTCGGGAATGAGCAGTTCTTC.

This clonotype was picked up many times. As DNA, the CDR3 is TGCAGCGTTGTTTCGGACAGGGACGAGCAGTACTTC. Residues: CSVVSDRDEQYF. The chain combines TRBV29-1 with TRBJ2-7; 8 bases map to TRBD1. The trim removed 4 bases at V and 5 bases at J, leaving 4 bases unmatched. Germline CDR1 SQVTM, CDR2 ANQGSEA. The CDR3 loop spans 12 amino acids.

This clonotype has a count of ten or more. The genes are TRBV27 and TRBJ2-7, with D perhaps matching TRBD1 (6 bases). Germline-derived CDR1 and CDR2 are MNHEY and SMNVEV (reference sequence). This CDR3 has 11 residues. V lost 7 bases and J 7 bases, leaving 11 bases between the germline ends. The CDR3 nucleotides are TGTGCCAGCACACAGGGTCGGGAGCAGTACTTC. Its translation is CASTQGREQYF.

This clonotype occurred a few times. The chain couples TRBV27 to TRBJ1-2, with 7 bases lining up with TRBD1. Germline assignment: CDR1 MNHEY and CDR2 SMNVEV (reference sequence). The CDR3 contains 14 residues. The junction had 11 bases not matched to a gene; V was cut back by 6 bases and J by 7 bases. The CDR3 spells CASSDWDRRGGYTF. DNA for the CDR3: TGTGCCAGCAGCGATTGGGACAGAAGGGGTGGCTACACCTTC.